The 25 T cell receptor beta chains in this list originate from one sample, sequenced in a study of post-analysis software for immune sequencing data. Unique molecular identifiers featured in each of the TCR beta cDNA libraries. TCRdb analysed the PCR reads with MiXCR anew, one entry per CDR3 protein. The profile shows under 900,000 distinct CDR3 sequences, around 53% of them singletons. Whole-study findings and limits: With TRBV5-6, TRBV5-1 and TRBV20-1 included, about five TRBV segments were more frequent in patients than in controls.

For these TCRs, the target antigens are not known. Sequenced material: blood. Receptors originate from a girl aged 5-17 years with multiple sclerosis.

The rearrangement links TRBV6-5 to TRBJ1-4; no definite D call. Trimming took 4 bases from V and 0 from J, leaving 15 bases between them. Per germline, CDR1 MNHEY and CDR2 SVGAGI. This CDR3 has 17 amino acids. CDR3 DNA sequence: TGTGCCAGCAGTTTGAGATCCACCTGGCCAACTAATGAAAAACTGTTTTTT. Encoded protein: CASSLRSTWPTNEKLFF.

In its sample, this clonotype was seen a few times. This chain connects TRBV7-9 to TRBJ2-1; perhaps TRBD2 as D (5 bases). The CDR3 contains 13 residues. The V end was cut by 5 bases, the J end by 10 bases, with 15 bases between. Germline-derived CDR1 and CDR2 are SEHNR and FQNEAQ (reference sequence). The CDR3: CASSPGRDYEQFF. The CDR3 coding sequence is TGTGCCAGCAGCCCCGGAAGAGACTACGAGCAGTTCTTC. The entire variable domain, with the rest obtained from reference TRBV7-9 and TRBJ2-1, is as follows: DTGVSQNPRHKITKRGQNVTFRCDPISEHNRLYWYRQTLGQGPEFLTYFQNEAQLEKSRLLSDRFSAERPKGSFSTLEIQRTEQGDSAMYLCASSPGRDYEQFFGPGTRLTVL.

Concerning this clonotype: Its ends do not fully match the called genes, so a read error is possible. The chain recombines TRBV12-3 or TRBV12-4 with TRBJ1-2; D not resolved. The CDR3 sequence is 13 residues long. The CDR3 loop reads CASSFRGSYGHTF. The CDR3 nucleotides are TGTGCCAGCAGTTTTCGTGGCAGTTATGGCCACACCTTC.

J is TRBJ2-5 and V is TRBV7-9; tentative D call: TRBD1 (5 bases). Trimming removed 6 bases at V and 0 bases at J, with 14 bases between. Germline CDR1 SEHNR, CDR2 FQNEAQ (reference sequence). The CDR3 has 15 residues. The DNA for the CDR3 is TGTGCCAGCAGACATCCGACAGTGTACCAAGAGACCCAGTACTTC. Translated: CASRHPTVYQETQYF. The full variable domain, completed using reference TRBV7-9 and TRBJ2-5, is DTGVSQNPRHKITKRGQNVTFRCDPISEHNRLYWYRQTLGQGPEFLTYFQNEAQLEKSRLLSDRFSAERPKGSFSTLEIQRTEQGDSAMYLCASRHPTVYQETQYFGPGTRLLVL.

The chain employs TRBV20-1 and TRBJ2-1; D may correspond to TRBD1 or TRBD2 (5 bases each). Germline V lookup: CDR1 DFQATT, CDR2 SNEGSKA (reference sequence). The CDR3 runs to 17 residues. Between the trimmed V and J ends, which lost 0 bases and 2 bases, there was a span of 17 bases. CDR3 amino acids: CSARDRDAPSTYNEQFF. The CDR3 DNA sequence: TGCAGTGCTAGAGATCGGGACGCCCCCTCTACCTACAATGAGCAGTTCTTC.

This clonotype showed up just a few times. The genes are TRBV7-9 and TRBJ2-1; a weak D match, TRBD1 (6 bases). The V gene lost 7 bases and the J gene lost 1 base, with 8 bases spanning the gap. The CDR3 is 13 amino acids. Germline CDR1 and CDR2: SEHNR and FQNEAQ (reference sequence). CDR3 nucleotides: TGTGCCAGCAACAGGGATTCCTACAATGAGCAGTTCTTC. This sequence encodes CASNRDSYNEQFF.

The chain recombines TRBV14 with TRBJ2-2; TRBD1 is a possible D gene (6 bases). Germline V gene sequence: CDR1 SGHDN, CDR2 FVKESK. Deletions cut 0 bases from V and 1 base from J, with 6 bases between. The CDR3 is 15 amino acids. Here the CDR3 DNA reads TGTGCCAGCAGCCAAGAACAGGGGAACACCGGGGAGCTGTTTTTT. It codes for CASSQEQGNTGELFF.

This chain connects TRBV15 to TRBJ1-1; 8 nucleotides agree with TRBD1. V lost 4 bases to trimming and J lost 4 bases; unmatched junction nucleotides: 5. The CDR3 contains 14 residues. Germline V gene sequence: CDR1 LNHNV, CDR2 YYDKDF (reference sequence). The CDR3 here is CATSTRTGSTEAFF. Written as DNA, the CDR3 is TGTGCCACCAGCACCCGGACAGGGAGCACTGAAGCTTTCTTT.

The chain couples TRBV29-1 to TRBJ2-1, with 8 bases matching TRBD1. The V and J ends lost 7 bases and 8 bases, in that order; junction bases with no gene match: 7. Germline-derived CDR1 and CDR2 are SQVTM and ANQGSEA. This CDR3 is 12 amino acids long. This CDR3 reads CSAEDRAHEQFF. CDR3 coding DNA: TGCAGCGCAGAGGACAGGGCCCATGAGCAGTTCTTC.

This chain's CDR3 is CSASARAAKNIQYF. CDR3 nucleotide sequence: TGCAGTGCTAGTGCCAGGGCGGCCAAAAACATTCAGTACTTC. The chain has TRBV20-1 and TRBJ2-4; TRBD1 might be the D (5 bases). This CDR3 is built from 14 residues. The germline V gene has CDR1 DFQATT and CDR2 SNEGSKA (reference sequence). V was clipped by 3 bases and J by 1 base, with 10 bases between them.

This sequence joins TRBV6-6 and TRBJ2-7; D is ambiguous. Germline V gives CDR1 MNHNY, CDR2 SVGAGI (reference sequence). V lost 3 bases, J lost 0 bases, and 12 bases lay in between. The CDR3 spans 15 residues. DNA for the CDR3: TGTGCCAGCAGTTATGGCCGATTAAGCTCCTACGAGCAGTACTTC. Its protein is CASSYGRLSSYEQYF.

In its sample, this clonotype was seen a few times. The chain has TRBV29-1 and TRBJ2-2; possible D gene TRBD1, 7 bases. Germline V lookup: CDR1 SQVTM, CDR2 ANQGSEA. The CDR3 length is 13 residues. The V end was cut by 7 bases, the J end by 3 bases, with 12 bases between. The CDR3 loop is CSAGDSYTGELFF. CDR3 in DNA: TGCAGCGCGGGGGACAGCTACACCGGGGAGCTGTTTTTT.

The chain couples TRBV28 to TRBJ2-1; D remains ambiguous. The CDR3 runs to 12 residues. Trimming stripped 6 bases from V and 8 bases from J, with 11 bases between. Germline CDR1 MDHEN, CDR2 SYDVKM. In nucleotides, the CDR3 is TGTGCCAGCAGCACCCGGGCCCATGAGCAGTTCTTC. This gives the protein CASSTRAHEQFF. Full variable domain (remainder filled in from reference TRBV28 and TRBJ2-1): DVKVTQSSRYLVKRTGEKVFLECVQDMDHENMFWYRQDPGLGLRLIYFSYDVKMKEKGDIPEGYSVSREKKERFSLILESASTNQTSMYLCASSTRAHEQFFGPGTRLTVL.

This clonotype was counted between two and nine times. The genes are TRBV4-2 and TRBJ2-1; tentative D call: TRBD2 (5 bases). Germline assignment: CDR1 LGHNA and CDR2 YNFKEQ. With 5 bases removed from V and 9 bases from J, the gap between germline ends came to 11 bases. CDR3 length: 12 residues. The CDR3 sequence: CASSGRGIEQFF. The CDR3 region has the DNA TGTGCCAGCAGCGGTCGGGGTATTGAGCAGTTCTTC.

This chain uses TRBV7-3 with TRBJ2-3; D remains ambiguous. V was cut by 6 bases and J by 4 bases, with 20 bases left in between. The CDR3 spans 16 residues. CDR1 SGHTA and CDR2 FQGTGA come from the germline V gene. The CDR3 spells CASSLGNGAGPDTQYF. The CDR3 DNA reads TGTGCCAGCAGTCTGGGGAACGGCGCCGGTCCAGATACGCAGTATTTT.

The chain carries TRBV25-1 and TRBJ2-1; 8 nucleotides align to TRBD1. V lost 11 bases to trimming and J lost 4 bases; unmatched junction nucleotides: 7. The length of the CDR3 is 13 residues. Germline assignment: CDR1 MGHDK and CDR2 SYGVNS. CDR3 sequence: CAGTGTGYNEQFF. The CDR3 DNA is TGTGCCGGCACTGGGACAGGATACAATGAGCAGTTCTTC.

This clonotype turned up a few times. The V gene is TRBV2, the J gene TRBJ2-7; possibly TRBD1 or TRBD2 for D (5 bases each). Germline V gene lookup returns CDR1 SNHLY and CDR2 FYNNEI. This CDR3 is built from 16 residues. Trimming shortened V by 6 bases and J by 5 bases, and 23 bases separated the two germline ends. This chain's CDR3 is CASREPGTVPLDEQYF. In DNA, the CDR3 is TGTGCCAGCAGAGAACCCGGGACCGTGCCTCTGGACGAGCAGTACTTC.

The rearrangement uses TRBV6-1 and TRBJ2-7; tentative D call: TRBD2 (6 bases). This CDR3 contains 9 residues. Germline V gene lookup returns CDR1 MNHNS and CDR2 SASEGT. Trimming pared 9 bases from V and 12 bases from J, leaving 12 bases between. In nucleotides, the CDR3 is TGTGCCAGTGGTACTAGCCTGTACTTC. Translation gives CASGTSLYF.

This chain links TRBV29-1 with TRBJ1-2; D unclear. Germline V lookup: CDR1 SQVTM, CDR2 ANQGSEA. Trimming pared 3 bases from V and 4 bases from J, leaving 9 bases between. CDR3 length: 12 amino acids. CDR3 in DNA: TGCAGCGTTGACTCGGGGATCTATGGCTACACCTTC. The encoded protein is CSVDSGIYGYTF. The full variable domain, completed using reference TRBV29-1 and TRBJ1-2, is SAVISQKPSRDICQRGTSLTIQCQVDSQVTMMFWYRQQPGQSLTLIATANQGSEATYESGFVIDKFPISRPNLTFSTLTVSNMSPEDSSIYLCSVDSGIYGYTFGSGTRLTVV.

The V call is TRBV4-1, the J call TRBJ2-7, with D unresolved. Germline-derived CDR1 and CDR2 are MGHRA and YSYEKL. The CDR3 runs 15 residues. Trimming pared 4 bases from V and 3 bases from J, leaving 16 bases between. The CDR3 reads CASSPFLGPIYEQYF. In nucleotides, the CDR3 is TGCGCCAGCAGCCCGTTTCTAGGCCCAATCTACGAGCAGTACTTC.

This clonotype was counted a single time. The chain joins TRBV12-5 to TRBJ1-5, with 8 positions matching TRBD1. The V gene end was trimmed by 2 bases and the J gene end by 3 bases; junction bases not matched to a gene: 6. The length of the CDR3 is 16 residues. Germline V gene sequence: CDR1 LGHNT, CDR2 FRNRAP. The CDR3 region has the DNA TGTGCTAGTGGTTTGTTAACAGGGGGATCCAATCAGCCCCAGCATTTT. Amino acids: CASGLLTGGSNQPQHF.

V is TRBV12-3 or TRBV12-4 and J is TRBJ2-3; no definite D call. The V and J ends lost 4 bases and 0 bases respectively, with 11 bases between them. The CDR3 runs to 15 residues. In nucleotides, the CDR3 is TGTGCCAGCAGTTATGAGGCGGTTAGCACAGATACGCAGTATTTT. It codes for CASSYEAVSTDTQYF.

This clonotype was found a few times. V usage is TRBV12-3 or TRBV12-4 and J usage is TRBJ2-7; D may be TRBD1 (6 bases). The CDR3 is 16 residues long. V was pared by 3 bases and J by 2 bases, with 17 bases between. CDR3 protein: CASSLTGTPLTYEQYF. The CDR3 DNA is TGTGCCAGCAGTTTGACCGGGACACCACTTACCTACGAGCAGTACTTC.

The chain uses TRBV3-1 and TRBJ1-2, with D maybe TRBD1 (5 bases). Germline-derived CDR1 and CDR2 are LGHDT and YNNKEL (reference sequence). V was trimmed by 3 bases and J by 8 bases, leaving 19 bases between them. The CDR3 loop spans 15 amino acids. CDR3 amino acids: CASSQMSGFRGGYTF. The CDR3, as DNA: TGTGCCAGCAGCCAGATGTCAGGGTTTCGTGGGGGCTACACCTTC.

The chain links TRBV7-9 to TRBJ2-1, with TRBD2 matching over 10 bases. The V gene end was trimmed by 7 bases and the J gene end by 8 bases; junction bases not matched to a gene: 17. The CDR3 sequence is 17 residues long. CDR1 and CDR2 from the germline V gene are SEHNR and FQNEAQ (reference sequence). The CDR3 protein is CASTPIRLAGVSDEQFF. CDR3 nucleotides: TGTGCCAGCACCCCCATCAGGCTAGCGGGAGTTTCTGATGAGCAGTTCTTC.